The 2 T cell receptor beta chains in this list originate from one sample, sequenced in a study of CD8+ T cells in alopecia areata. Sample treatment: oral pan-JAK inhibitor, 5-10 mg twice daily. Extracted RNA was reverse transcribed into cDNA, the sequencing template. TCRdb's copy holds only in-frame clones and misses some; the assay was immunoSEQ multiplex PCR. The repertoire has more than 200,000 clones, roughly three fifths of them found once; the top ten carry roughly 1.2%. The sequenced sample was CD4+ T cells sorted from blood, obtained at approximately week 45, from a patient treated with tofacitinib. Receptors were obtained from a human donor with alopecia areata.

In its sample, this clone was seen once. The CDR3 nucleotides are TGTGCCAGCAGCCATCCGCAACTCTATGGCTACACCTTC. Translated, it gives CASSHPQLYGYTF. This rearrangement joins TRBV4-2 to TRBJ1-2; D ambiguous. The germline CDR1 and CDR2 sequences are LGHNA and YNFKEQ. The V gene lost 3 bases and the J gene lost 4 bases, with 9 bases spanning the gap. This CDR3 is built from 13 residues.

This rearrangement joins TRBV5-1 to TRBJ2-2; no firm D call. In germline, CDR1 is SGHRS, CDR2 YFSETQ. The CDR3 extends over 15 amino acids. V was trimmed by 0 bases and J by 4 bases, leaving 10 bases between them. The CDR3 reads CASSLGPRGTGELFF. The CDR3 DNA reads as TGCGCCAGCAGCTTGGGCCCCCGTGGCACCGGGGAGCTGTTTTTT.